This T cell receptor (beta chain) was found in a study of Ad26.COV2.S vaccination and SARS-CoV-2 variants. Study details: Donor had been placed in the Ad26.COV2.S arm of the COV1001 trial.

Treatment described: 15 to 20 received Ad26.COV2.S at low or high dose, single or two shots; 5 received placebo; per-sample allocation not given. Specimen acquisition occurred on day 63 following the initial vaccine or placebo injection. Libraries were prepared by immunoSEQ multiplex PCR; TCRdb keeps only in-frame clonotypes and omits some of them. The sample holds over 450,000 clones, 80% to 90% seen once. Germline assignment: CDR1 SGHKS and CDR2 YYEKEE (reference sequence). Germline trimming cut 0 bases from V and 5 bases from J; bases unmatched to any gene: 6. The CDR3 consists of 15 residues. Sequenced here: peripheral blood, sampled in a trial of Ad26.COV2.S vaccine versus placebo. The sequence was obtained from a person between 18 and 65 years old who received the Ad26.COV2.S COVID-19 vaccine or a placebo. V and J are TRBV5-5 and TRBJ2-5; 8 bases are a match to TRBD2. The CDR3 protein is CASSLGLAGSETQYF. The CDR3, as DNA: TGTGCCAGCAGCTTGGGCCTAGCGGGTTCGGAGACCCAGTACTTC. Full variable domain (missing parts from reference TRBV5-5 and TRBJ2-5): DAGVTQSPTHLIKTRGQQVTLRCSPISGHKSVSWYQQVLGQGPQFIFQYYEKEERGRGNFPDRFSARQFPNYSSELNVNALLLGDSALYLCASSLGLAGSETQYFGPGTRLLVL.